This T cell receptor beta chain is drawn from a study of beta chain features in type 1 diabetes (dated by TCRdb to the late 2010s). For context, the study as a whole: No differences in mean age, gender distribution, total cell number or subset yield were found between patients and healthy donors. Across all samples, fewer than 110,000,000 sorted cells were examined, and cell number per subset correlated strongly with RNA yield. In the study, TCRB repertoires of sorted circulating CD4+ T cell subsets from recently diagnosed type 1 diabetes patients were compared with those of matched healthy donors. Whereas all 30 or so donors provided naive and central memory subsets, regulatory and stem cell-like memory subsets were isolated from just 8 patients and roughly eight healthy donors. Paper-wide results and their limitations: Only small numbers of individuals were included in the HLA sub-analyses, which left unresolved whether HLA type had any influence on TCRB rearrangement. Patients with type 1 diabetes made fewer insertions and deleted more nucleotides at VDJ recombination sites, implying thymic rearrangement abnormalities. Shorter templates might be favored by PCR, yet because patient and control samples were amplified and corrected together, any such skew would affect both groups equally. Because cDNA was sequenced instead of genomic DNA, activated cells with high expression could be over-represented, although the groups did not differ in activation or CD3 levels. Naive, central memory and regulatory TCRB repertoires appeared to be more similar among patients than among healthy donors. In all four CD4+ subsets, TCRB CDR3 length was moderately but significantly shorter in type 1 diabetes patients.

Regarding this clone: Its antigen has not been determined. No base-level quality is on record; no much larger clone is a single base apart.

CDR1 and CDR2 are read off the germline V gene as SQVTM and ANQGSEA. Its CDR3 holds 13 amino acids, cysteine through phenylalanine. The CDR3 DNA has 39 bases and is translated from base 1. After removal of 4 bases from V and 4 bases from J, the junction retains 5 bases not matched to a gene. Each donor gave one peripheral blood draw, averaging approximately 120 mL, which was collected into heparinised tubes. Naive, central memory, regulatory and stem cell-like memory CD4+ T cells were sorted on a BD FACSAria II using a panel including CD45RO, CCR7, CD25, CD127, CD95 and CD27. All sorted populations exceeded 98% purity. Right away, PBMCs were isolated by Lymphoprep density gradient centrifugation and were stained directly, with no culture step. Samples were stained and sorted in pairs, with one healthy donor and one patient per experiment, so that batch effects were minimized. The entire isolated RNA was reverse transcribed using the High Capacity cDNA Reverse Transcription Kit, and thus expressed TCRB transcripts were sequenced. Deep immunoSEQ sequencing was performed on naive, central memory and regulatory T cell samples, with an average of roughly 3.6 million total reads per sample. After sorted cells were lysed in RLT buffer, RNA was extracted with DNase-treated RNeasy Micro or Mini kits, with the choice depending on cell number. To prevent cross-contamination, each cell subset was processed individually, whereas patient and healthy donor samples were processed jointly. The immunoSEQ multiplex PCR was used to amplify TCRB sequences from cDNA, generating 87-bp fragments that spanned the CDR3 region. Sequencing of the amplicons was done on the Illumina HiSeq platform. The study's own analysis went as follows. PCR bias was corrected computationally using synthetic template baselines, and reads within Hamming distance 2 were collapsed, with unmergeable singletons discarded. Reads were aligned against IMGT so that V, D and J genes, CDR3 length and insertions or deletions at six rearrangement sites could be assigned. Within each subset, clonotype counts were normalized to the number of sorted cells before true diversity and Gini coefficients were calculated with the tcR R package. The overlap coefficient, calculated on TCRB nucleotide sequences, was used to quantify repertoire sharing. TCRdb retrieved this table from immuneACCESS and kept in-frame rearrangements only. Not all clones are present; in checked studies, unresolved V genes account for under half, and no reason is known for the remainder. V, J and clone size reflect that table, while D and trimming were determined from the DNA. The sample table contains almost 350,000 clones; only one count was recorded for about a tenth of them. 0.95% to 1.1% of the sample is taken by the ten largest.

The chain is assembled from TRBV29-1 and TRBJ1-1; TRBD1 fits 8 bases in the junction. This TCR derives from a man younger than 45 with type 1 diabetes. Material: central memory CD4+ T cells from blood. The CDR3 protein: CSVVQGAATEAFF. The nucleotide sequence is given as TGCAGCGTTGTTCAGGGGGCGGCCACTGAAGCTTTCTTT.